This TCR beta chain was retrieved from a study of breast tumors, draining lymph nodes, adjacent tissues. Findings and caveats of the study: The data were judged consistent with most tumor T cells coming from lymph node and expanding in tumor. That most tumor T cells come from lymph nodes remained unproven. Compared with lymph nodes, tumors were less diverse; compared with nontumor tissue, more.

TCRdb redid the calling of the multiplex PCR reads with MiXCR, one entry per CDR3 protein. The sample gives 150,000 to 200,000 distinct CDR3 sequences, roughly 31% of which show up once; approximately 4.3% is in the top ten. As concerns this clonotype: The antigen remains unidentified.

After removal of 1 base from V and 3 bases from J, the junction contained 4 bases not matched to a gene. There are 16 residues in the CDR3. Germline loops: CDR1 SGHRS, CDR2 YFSETQ. Axillary draining lymph nodes of breast cancer patients supplied the node samples. The chain carries TRBV5-1 and TRBJ2-6, with TRBD1 identical over 7 bases. The sample was axillary lymph node tissue. This receptor was identified in a female donor with breast cancer. Some clones in this sample may be carry-over from other donors' samples. The CDR3 nucleotides read TGCGCCAGCAGCTTGCAGGGGACAGATGGGGCCAACGTCCTGACTTTC. Translated, it gives CASSLQGTDGANVLTF.